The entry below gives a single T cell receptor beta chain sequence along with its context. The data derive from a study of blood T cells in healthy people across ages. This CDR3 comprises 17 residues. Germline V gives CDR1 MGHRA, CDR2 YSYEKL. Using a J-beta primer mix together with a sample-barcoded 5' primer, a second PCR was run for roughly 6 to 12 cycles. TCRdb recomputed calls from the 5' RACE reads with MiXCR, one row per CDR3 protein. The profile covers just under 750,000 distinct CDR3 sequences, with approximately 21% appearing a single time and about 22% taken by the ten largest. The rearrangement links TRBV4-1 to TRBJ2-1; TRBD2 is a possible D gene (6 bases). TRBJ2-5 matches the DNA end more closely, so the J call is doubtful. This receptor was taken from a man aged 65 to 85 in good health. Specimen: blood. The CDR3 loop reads CASSQDSPPGAWETQYF. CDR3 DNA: TGCGCCAGCAGCCAAGATTCCCCGCCGGGAGCGTGGGAGACCCAGTACTTC.